The 5 T cell receptor beta chains in this list originate from one sample, sequenced in a study of T cell responses to AZD1222 COVID-19 vaccine. Clones were read by immunoSEQ multiplex PCR, and TCRdb kept only the in-frame ones, dropping some. The sample consists of more than 95,000 clones, around 80% of them appearing once. The sample here was peripheral blood, taken on day 0 of AZD1222 vaccination. The receptors come from an adult in good health.

This chain links TRBV29-1 with TRBJ1-3; D not resolved. The V and J ends lost 1 base and 2 bases respectively, with 18 bases between them. The germline V gene encodes CDR1 SQVTM and CDR2 ANQGSEA. CDR3 length equals 17 residues. The CDR3 nucleotides read TGCAGCGTTGAAGTGCGTTCCGGGAATGCGGCTGGAAACACCATATATTTT. Protein: CSVEVRSGNAAGNTIYF.

This sequence joins TRBV9 and TRBJ2-1, with 7 bases fitting TRBD2. CDR1 and CDR2 (germline): SGDLS, YYNGEE. This CDR3 comprises 14 residues. V lost 2 bases to trimming and J lost 4 bases; unmatched junction nucleotides: 3. The CDR3 region has the DNA TGTGCCAGCAGCGTCTCTAGCGGATACAATGAGCAGTTCTTC. The encoded protein is CASSVSSGYNEQFF.

This rearrangement joins TRBV12-3 or TRBV12-4 to TRBJ2-1, with D maybe TRBD2 (7 bases). CDR3 length: 13 residues. V gave up 7 bases and J gave up 5 bases, with 12 bases separating them. The CDR3 protein is CASKPGGHNEQFF. In DNA form, the CDR3 reads TGTGCCAGCAAGCCGGGGGGCCACAATGAGCAGTTCTTC.

This chain links TRBV7-9 with TRBJ1-2; D not resolved. The CDR3 spans 15 residues. The germline gives CDR1 SEHNR, CDR2 FQNEAQ (reference sequence). Trimming cost V 1 base and J 0 bases, with 9 bases left between them. CDR3 residues: CASSLGGRTNYGYTF. The CDR3 DNA is TGTGCCAGCAGCTTAGGAGGCAGGACTAACTATGGCTACACCTTC.

V is TRBV7-2 and J is TRBJ2-1; D gene uncertain. This CDR3 has 17 amino acids. Germline CDR1 and CDR2: SGHTA and FQGNSA. V was trimmed by 5 bases and J by 1 base, leaving 18 bases between them. The CDR3 region has the DNA TGTGCCAGCAGCCCCGCCGTGCTGGGCCCGTCCTACAATGAGCAGTTCTTC. Encoded protein: CASSPAVLGPSYNEQFF.